Sequencing of this T cell receptor beta chain was carried out in a study of shared clonotypes between healthy human individuals. Template amounts of roughly 280 ng DNA, around 31,000 T cell genomes, were employed in unsorted PBMC replicate PCRs. Spread over ten immunoSEQ deep assay plates, unsorted PBMC DNA underwent sequencing. Assay: immunoSEQ multiplex PCR; the TCRdb copy retains only in-frame clones and omits some. The sample lists about 450,000 clones; roughly 78% were seen once. The CDR3 sequence is 15 residues long. The V gene's germline CDR1 is ENHRY and CDR2 SYGVKD. V was shortened by 2 bases and J by 1 base, with 11 bases between the two germline ends. There were only Caucasian adults among the donors, and all lived in Nashville, Tennessee.

The chain combines TRBV10-3 with TRBJ2-5; D possibly corresponds to TRBD2 (5 bases). The TCR originated in a woman between 35 and 50 years old in good health. Some clones in this sample may be carry-over from other donors' samples. The sequenced sample consisted of PBMCs. CDR3 sequence (DNA): TGTGCCATCAGTGAGGTGAGGGCGGCCCAAGAGACCCAGTACTTC. Translated: CAISEVRAAQETQYF.